This TCR delta chain was documented in a study of gamma-delta T cells after stem cell transplantation. About this clone itself: TCRdb attributes to this sequence the protein of a much larger clone, which differs from the DNA translation at residue 11; a read error is likely, and the protein displayed is translated from the DNA.

The germline CDR1 and CDR2 sequences are GEAIGNYY and EKD. This CDR3 region has 15 residues. TCRdb reanalysed the RT-PCR reads with CATT. The sample lists over a thousand delta-chain clones; approximately 3.6% were seen once. The TCR was taken from a human donor. It is not recorded whose cells these are; they may come from a transplant donor. V is TRDV2 and J is TRDJ1; tentative D call: TRDD3 (5 bases). Sequencing used gamma-delta T cells. The CDR3 loop is CACDTVGANTNKLIF. CDR3 coding DNA: TGTGCCTGTGACACCGTTGGGGCTAACACCAATAAACTCATCTTT.